This TCR beta chain came from a study of T cells in Graves' hyperthyroidism and ophthalmopathy. General study results and limits: The model made its ophthalmopathy prediction, and onset followed a median 6.5 months later. Most thyroid-expanded clonotypes above 0.001 were also found in blood.

There were TCR beta CDR3 regions amplified from RNA transcripts. HTBI primers were used for first-round RT-PCR of the TCR CDR3. TCRdb recomputed calls from the multiplex PCR reads with MiXCR, one row per CDR3 protein. The data contain 600,000 to 650,000 distinct CDR3 sequences, 16% of them singletons. Patients were excluded because of uncontrolled infection, other autoimmune disease, pregnancy or lactation. Fresh peripheral blood, about 9.3 ml, yielded the PBMCs. V lost 3 bases, J lost 6 bases, and 12 bases lay in between. CDR1 is MNHEY, CDR2 SMNVEV, per germline (reference sequence). This CDR3 contains 14 residues. There are many counts of this clonotype. What it binds is not known.

The chain has TRBV27 and TRBJ2-1, with D perhaps matching TRBD2 (6 bases). The sequence derives from a young woman with Graves' hyperthyroidism. Sequenced sample: blood. The CDR3 here is CASSLRLDGNEQFF. CDR3 sequence (DNA): TGTGCCAGCAGTTTGCGACTAGACGGCAATGAGCAGTTCTTC.